This passage covers 28 T cell receptor beta chains from one sample sequenced in a study of T cell repertoires in cytomegalovirus infection. Each CDR3 protein is one row after TCRdb ran MiXCR on the reads. The sample carries 350,000 to 450,000 distinct CDR3 sequences, 15% to 20% recorded once. The sample taken for sequencing was PBMCs. The receptor set was obtained from a human donor in good health (CMV status not recorded). Some clones in this sample may be carry-over from other donors' samples.

The chain employs TRBV5-4 and TRBJ1-1; TRBD1 is a possible D gene (5 bases). Germline CDR1 reads SGHNT; CDR2 reads YYREEE (reference sequence). V lost 4 bases to trimming and J lost 0 bases, with 13 bases between them. The CDR3 runs to 15 residues. This chain's CDR3 is CASSPVRGVNTEAFF. CDR3 bases: TGTGCCAGCAGCCCTGTCCGGGGGGTGAACACTGAAGCTTTCTTT.

In its sample, this clonotype was seen a few times. J is TRBJ2-1 and V is TRBV29-1, with D possibly TRBD1 on 6 matching bases. From germline, CDR1 is SQVTM and CDR2 ANQGSEA. CDR3 length equals 14 residues. Trimming took off 6 bases at V and 7 bases at J, with 19 bases between the two ends. CDR3 nucleotides: TGCAGCGTAGATGACTGGGGGCTTCGGAATGAGCAGTTCTTC. Its protein is CSVDDWGLRNEQFF.

V is TRBV9 and J is TRBJ2-7, with D perhaps TRBD2 (5 bases). The CDR3 sequence is 15 residues long. The V gene lost 2 bases and the J gene lost 5 bases, with 17 bases spanning the gap. CDR1 SGDLS and CDR2 YYNGEE come from the germline V gene. The CDR3 loop reads CASSVTGNPPDEQYF. The CDR3 bases are TGTGCCAGCAGCGTCACCGGGAACCCGCCCGACGAGCAGTACTTC.

The chain employs TRBV7-6 and TRBJ1-4; TRBD1 is a possible D gene (6 bases). The CDR3 covers 15 residues. V was shortened by 4 bases and J by 4 bases, with 13 bases between the two germline ends. Germline values: CDR1 SGHVS, CDR2 FNYEAQ. As DNA, the CDR3 is TGTGCCAGCAGCTGGGGGGGCGGTTTTAATGAAAAACTGTTTTTT. Amino acid sequence: CASSWGGGFNEKLFF.

This clonotype occurred many times. The V gene is TRBV7-2, the J gene TRBJ2-3; 8 bases agree with TRBD1. J lost 0 bases, V lost 5 bases, and 4 bases had no gene match. In germline, CDR1 is SGHTA, CDR2 FQGNSA. This CDR3 comprises 15 residues. The CDR3 DNA reads as TGTGCCAGCAGCCCGGACAGGGTTAGCACAGATACGCAGTATTTT. Translating gives CASSPDRVSTDTQYF.

V usage is TRBV20-1 and J usage is TRBJ2-5; TRBD1 or TRBD2 may be the D gene (5 bases each). The CDR3 covers 17 residues. Trimming took 2 bases from V and 2 from J, leaving 21 bases between them. CDR1 DFQATT and CDR2 SNEGSKA come from the germline V gene (reference sequence). The CDR3 DNA reads as TGCAGTGCTAGATCACCTTCGGTCGGGACCCGACAAGAGACCCAGTACTTC. It specifies CSARSPSVGTRQETQYF.

This sequence joins TRBV6-6 and TRBJ2-7; D possibly corresponds to TRBD2 (6 bases). The CDR3 has 13 residues. V shed 2 bases and J shed 6 bases, with 11 bases lying between them. Germline CDR1 is MNHNY and CDR2 is SVGAGI (reference sequence). The CDR3 is CASSYLTAGEQYF. The CDR3 nucleotides are TGTGCCAGCAGTTACCTCACAGCGGGCGAGCAGTACTTC.

This chain connects TRBV4-1 to TRBJ1-3, with D possibly matching TRBD1 (5 bases). The CDR3 runs to 13 residues. CDR1 is MGHRA and CDR2 is YSYEKL in the germline V gene. Between the trimmed V and J ends, which lost 4 bases and 7 bases, there was a span of 11 bases. The CDR3 bases are TGCGCCAGCAGCCTCCTGGGGGAGAACACCATATATTTT. Its translation: CASSLLGENTIYF.

This chain joins TRBV7-8 and TRBJ2-2, with D maybe TRBD2 (5 bases). Deletions cut 1 base from V and 4 bases from J, with 19 bases between. This CDR3 has 18 residues. Germline CDR1 SGHVS, CDR2 FQNEAQ. CDR3 nucleotides: TGTGCCAGCAGCTTAGGTTGGGCAGGCGGGCAAGGCACCGGGGAGCTGTTTTTT. Its translation: CASSLGWAGGQGTGELFF.

V usage is TRBV28 and J usage is TRBJ1-2, with D perhaps matching TRBD1 (5 bases). This CDR3 has 15 residues. Germline loops: CDR1 MDHEN, CDR2 SYDVKM. The V gene lost 6 bases and the J gene lost 8 bases, with 22 bases spanning the gap. CDR3 DNA sequence: TGTGCCAGCAGCCCGGGACCATTTGCCCCCTGGGGCTACACCTTC. Protein: CASSPGPFAPWGYTF.

In its sample, this clonotype was seen a few times. The chain employs TRBV7-9 and TRBJ2-1, with 8 bases aligning to TRBD1. Per germline, CDR1 SEHNR and CDR2 FQNEAQ (reference sequence). Trimming at V came to 5 bases and at J to 8 bases, leaving 8 bases not matched to a gene. The CDR3 loop spans 14 amino acids. The DNA of the CDR3 is TGTGCCAGCAGCGGGGACAGGAAGGGCTATGAGCAGTTCTTC. Translating gives CASSGDRKGYEQFF. The whole variable domain, remainder taken from reference TRBV7-9 and TRBJ2-1, is DTGVSQNPRHKITKRGQNVTFRCDPISEHNRLYWYRQTLGQGPEFLTYFQNEAQLEKSRLLSDRFSAERPKGSFSTLEIQRTEQGDSAMYLCASSGDRKGYEQFFGPGTRLTVL.

CDR3 sequence (DNA): TGCAGTGCTAGAGATCCAGGGACGAACACTGAAGCTTTCTTT. Translating gives CSARDPGTNTEAFF. V gene TRBV20-1 combines with J gene TRBJ1-1; tentatively, D is TRBD1 (5 bases). The CDR3 is made up of 14 amino acids. Per the germline V gene, CDR1 is DFQATT and CDR2 is SNEGSKA (reference sequence). Trimming cost V 0 bases and J 1 base, with 9 bases left between them.

V is TRBV11-3 and J is TRBJ2-3; D uncertain. This CDR3 spans 14 amino acids. The V and J ends lost 5 bases and 3 bases respectively, with 12 bases between them. Germline CDR1 and CDR2: SGHNT and YENEEA. The CDR3 here is CASSVGPETDTQYF. The CDR3 nucleotides are TGTGCCAGCAGCGTCGGTCCGGAGACAGATACGCAGTATTTT.

This clonotype showed up just a few times. The rearrangement links TRBV2 to TRBJ1-2; D unresolved. The germline V gene has CDR1 SNHLY and CDR2 FYNNEI. V was cut by 6 bases and J by 4 bases, with 15 bases left in between. The CDR3 is 14 amino acids. CDR3 sequence reads: CASRPQEGGYGYTF. In nucleotides, the CDR3 is TGTGCCAGCAGGCCTCAGGAGGGAGGCTATGGCTACACCTTC.

The V gene is TRBV7-9, the J gene TRBJ2-5, with no clear D. Germline V CDR1 and CDR2: SEHNR, FQNEAQ (reference sequence). The V gene lost 0 bases and the J gene lost 5 bases, with 10 bases spanning the gap. The CDR3 runs 14 residues. The CDR3 DNA follows: TGTGCCAGCAGCTTAGCAATAGGTTCCGAGACCCAGTACTTC. This encodes CASSLAIGSETQYF.

The chain recombines TRBV19 with TRBJ1-2; D might be TRBD1 (5 bases). The V and J ends lost 6 bases and 5 bases respectively, with 16 bases between them. CDR3 size: 14 residues. The V gene's germline CDR1 is LNHDA and CDR2 SQIVND (reference sequence). CDR3 nucleotides: TGTGCCAGTAGCATATTAAGGGGCGGTTATGGCTACACCTTC. It yields the protein CASSILRGGYGYTF.

This clonotype was seen a handful of times. The rearrangement joins TRBV6-1 to TRBJ2-7; TRBD1 agrees at 8 bases. The germline V gene has CDR1 MNHNS and CDR2 SASEGT. Trimming removed 10 bases from V and 5 bases from J; junction bases left unmatched: 13. The CDR3 runs 14 residues. Here the CDR3 reads CATLGTGGPDEQYF. CDR3 coding DNA: TGTGCCACCCTAGGCACAGGGGGGCCGGACGAGCAGTACTTC.

This clonotype appeared a few times. The chain couples TRBV2 to TRBJ1-6; possible D gene TRBD1, 5 bases. The V gene lost 8 bases and the J gene lost 9 bases, with 14 bases spanning the gap. The CDR3 is 13 residues long. CDR1 is SNHLY and CDR2 is FYNNEI in the germline V gene. The CDR3 region is CASRDDGGSPLHF. In DNA, the CDR3 is TGTGCCAGCCGGGACGATGGGGGTTCACCCCTCCACTTT. Based on the CDR3 plus reference TRBV2 and TRBJ1-6, the full variable domain is EPEVTQTPSHQVTQMGQEVILRCVPISNHLYFYWYRQILGQKVEFLVSFYNNEISEKSEIFDDQFSVERPDGSNFTLKIRSTKLEDSAMYFCASRDDGGSPLHFGNGTRLTVT.

This clonotype was counted a few times. The chain joins TRBV2 to TRBJ1-1; D is possibly TRBD1 (5 bases). The V end was cut by 6 bases, the J end by 5 bases, with 13 bases between. The germline V gene encodes CDR1 SNHLY and CDR2 FYNNEI. CDR3 length: 13 residues. The CDR3 is CASRRQYLTEAFF. Written as DNA, the CDR3 is TGTGCCAGCAGGCGACAGTACCTAACTGAAGCTTTCTTT.

The V gene is TRBV7-2, the J gene TRBJ2-1; TRBD2 might be the D (6 bases). The CDR3 runs 16 residues. V lost 2 bases, J lost 5 bases, and 16 bases lay in between. CDR1 and CDR2 from the germline V gene are SGHTA and FQGNSA. The CDR3 here is CASSLTPLLANNEQFF. CDR3 DNA sequence: TGTGCCAGCAGCTTAACCCCCTTACTAGCAAACAATGAGCAGTTCTTC. Drawing the rest from reference TRBV7-2 and TRBJ2-1, the complete variable domain is GAGVSQSPSNKVTEKGKDVELRCDPISGHTALYWYRQSLGQGLEFLIYFQGNSAPDKSGLPSDRFSAERTGGSVSTLTIQRTQQEDSAVYLCASSLTPLLANNEQFFGPGTRLTVL.

This rearrangement joins TRBV12-3 or TRBV12-4 to TRBJ1-3, with D uncertain. The CDR3 length is 13 residues. The ends were cut back, 6 bases at V and 2 bases at J, with 8 bases in the middle. The CDR3 DNA reads as TGTGCCAGCAGCCGGCCGACTGGAAACACCATATATTTT. It codes for CASSRPTGNTIYF.

The V and J genes are TRBV12-3 or TRBV12-4 and TRBJ2-1; 9 nucleotides align to TRBD2. V lost 3 bases, J lost 3 bases, and 6 bases stayed unmatched. The CDR3 extends over 16 amino acids. The CDR3 here is CASSFGGRAIYNEQFF. The CDR3 region has the DNA TGTGCCAGCAGTTTCGGCGGGAGGGCAATCTACAATGAGCAGTTCTTC.

This chain links TRBV11-2 with TRBJ1-1; D unresolved. The CDR3 extends over 14 amino acids. Germline V lookup: CDR1 SGHAT, CDR2 FQNNGV. Trimming took 3 bases from V and 4 from J, leaving 12 bases between them. CDR3 loop: CASSLASMGTEAFF. The CDR3 region has the DNA TGTGCCAGCAGCTTGGCCTCCATGGGCACTGAAGCTTTCTTT.

This clonotype was seen only a few times. The gene calls are TRBV14 and TRBJ2-7; D remains ambiguous. Germline V gives CDR1 SGHDN, CDR2 FVKESK. The CDR3 has 16 amino acids. V was trimmed by 0 bases and J by 3 bases, leaving 15 bases between them. The CDR3 sequence is CASSQEVLSEFYEQYF. In nucleotides, the CDR3 is TGTGCCAGCAGCCAAGAGGTTCTCTCGGAGTTCTACGAGCAGTACTTC.

The rearrangement links TRBV5-6 to TRBJ2-1; 7 bases agree with TRBD1. The CDR3 totals 16 residues. Germline CDR1 reads SGHDT; CDR2 reads YYEEEE. After removal of 4 bases from V and 2 bases from J, the junction contained 9 bases not matched to a gene. CDR3 bases: TGTGCCAGCAGCCCTCTCCCGGGACAGACCTACAATGAGCAGTTCTTC. It encodes CASSPLPGQTYNEQFF.

There are many counts of this clonotype. The chain is built from TRBV7-2 and TRBJ2-6; D perhaps matches TRBD1 (7 bases). CDR3 length: 15 residues. Trimming cost V 5 bases and J 5 bases, with 13 bases left between them. Germline V gives CDR1 SGHTA, CDR2 FQGNSA. The chain's CDR3 is CASSPGGRRANVLTF. The DNA of the CDR3 is TGTGCCAGCAGCCCAGGGGGGCGAAGGGCCAACGTCCTGACTTTC.

This clonotype was picked up many times. The V gene is TRBV7-2, the J gene TRBJ2-7; D is undetermined. The V gene lost 1 base and the J gene lost 5 bases, with 15 bases spanning the gap. CDR1 and CDR2 from the germline V gene are SGHTA and FQGNSA. This CDR3 contains 15 residues. The CDR3 region has the DNA TGTGCCAGCAGCTTAGAAGACGCGTTTGGGAACGAGCAGTACTTC. It specifies CASSLEDAFGNEQYF.

Ten or more counts support this clonotype. CDR3 in amino acids: CASSLDTSTRAEQYF. For the CDR3, the DNA is TGTGCCAGCAGCTTAGATACATCCACCAGAGCCGAGCAGTACTTC. This rearrangement joins TRBV7-9 to TRBJ2-7, with D unclear. Germline V gives CDR1 SEHNR, CDR2 FQNEAQ (reference sequence). Trimming removed 1 base at V and 6 bases at J, with 16 bases between. The CDR3 is made up of 15 amino acids.